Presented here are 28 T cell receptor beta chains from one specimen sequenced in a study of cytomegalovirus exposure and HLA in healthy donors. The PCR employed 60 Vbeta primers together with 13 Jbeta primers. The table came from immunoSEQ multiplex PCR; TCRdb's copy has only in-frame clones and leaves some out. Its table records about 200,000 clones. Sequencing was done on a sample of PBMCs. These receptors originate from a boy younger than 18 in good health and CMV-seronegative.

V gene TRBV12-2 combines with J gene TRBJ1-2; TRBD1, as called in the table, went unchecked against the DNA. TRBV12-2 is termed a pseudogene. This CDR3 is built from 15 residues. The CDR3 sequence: CASRLPQGRGFGYTF. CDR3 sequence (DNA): TGTGCAAGTCGCTTACCCCAGGGAAGGGGTTTTGGCTACACCTTC.

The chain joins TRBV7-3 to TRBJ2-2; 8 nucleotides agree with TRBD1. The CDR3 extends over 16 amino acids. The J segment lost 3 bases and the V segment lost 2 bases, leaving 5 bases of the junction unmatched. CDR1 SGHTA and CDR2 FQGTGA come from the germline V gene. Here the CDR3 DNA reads TGTGCCAGCAGCTTATCGCCAGGGGGCTACACCGGGGAGCTGTTTTTT. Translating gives CASSLSPGGYTGELFF.

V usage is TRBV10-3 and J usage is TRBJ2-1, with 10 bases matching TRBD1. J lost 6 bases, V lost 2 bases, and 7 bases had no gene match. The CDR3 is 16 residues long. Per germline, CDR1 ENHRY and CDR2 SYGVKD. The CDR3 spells CAISERRDRGPNEQFF. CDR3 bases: TGTGCCATCAGTGAGAGACGGGACAGGGGACCCAATGAGCAGTTCTTC.

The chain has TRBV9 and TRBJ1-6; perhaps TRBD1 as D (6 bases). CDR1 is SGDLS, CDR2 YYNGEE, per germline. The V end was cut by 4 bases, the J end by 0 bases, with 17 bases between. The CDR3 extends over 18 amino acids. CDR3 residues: CASSPGQSPGSYNSPLHF. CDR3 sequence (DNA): TGTGCCAGCAGCCCTGGACAGAGTCCGGGCTCCTATAATTCACCCCTCCACTTT.

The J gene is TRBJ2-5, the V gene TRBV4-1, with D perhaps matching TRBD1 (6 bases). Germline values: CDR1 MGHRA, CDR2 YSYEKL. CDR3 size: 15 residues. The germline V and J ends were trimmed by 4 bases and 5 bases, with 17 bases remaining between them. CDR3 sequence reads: CASSRKQGSPETQYF. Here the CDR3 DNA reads TGCGCCAGCAGCCGGAAACAGGGAAGTCCGGAGACCCAGTACTTC.

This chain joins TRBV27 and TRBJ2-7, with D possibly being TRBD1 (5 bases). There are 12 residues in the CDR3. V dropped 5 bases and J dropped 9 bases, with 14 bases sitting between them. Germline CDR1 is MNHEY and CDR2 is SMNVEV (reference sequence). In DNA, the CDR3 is TGTGCCAGCAGTACCTCAGGGATCGTGCAGTACTTC. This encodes CASSTSGIVQYF.

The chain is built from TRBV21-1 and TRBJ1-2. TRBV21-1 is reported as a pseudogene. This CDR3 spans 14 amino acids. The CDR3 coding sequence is TGTGCCAGCAGCACCCCCGACGGGAGTGGGGGCTACACCTTC. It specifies CASSTPDGSGGYTF.

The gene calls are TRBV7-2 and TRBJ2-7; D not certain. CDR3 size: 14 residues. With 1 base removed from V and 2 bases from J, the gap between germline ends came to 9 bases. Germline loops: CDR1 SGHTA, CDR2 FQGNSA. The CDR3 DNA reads TGTGCCAGCAGCTTAGATTATTCTCCCTACGAGCAGTACTTC. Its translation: CASSLDYSPYEQYF.

The CDR3 nucleotides are TGTGCCAGCAGCTCGACTAGCGGGGGGATCGGAGAGACCCAGTACTTC. The encoded protein is CASSSTSGGIGETQYF. This chain links TRBV7-2 with TRBJ2-5; 13 positions agree with TRBD2. Germline V gene sequence: CDR1 SGHTA, CDR2 FQGNSA. There are 16 residues in the CDR3. Germline trimming cut 4 bases from V and 4 bases from J; bases unmatched to any gene: 6.

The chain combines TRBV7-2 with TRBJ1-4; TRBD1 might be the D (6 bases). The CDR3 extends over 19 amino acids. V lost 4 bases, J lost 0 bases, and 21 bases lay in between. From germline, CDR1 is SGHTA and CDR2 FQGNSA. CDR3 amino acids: CASSSRRSGVIATNEKLFF. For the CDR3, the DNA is TGTGCCAGCAGCTCGAGGCGGTCAGGGGTGATAGCAACTAATGAAAAACTGTTTTTT.

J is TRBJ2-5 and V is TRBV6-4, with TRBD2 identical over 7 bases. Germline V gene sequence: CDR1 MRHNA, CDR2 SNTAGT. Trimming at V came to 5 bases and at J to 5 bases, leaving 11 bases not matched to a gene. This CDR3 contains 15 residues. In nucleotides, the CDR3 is TGTGCCAGCAGTCCACGGGGCGGGGGTAGGGAGACCCAGTACTTC. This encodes CASSPRGGGRETQYF.

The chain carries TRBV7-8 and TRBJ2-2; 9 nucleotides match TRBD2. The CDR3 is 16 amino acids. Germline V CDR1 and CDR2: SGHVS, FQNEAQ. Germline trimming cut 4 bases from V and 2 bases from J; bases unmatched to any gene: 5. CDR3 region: CASSSRLAANTGELFF. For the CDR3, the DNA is TGTGCCAGCAGCTCTCGACTAGCGGCCAACACCGGGGAGCTGTTTTTT.

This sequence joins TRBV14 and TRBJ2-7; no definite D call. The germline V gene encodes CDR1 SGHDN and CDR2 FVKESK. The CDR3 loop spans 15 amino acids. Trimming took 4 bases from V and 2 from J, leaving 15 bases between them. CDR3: CASSRMADSPYEQYF. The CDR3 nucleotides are TGTGCCAGCAGCCGAATGGCAGACTCTCCCTACGAGCAGTACTTC.

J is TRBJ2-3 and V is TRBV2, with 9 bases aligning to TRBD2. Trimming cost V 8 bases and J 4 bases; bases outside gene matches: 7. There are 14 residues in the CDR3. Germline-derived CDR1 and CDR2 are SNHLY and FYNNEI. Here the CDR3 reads CASLKRGEADTQYF. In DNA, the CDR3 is TGTGCCAGCCTCAAGCGGGGGGAGGCAGATACGCAGTATTTT.

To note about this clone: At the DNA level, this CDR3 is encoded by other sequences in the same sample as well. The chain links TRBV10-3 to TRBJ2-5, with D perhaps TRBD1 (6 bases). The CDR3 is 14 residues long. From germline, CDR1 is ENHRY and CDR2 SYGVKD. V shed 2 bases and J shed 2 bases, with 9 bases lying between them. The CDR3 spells CAISEGGQQETQYF. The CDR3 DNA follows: TGTGCCATCAGTGAGGGGGGCCAACAAGAGACCCAGTACTTC.

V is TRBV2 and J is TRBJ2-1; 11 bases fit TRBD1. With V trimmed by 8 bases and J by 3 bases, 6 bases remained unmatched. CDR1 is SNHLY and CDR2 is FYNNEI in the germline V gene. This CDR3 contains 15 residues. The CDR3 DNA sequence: TGTGCCAGCGTGCGGACAGGGGGCATCTACAATGAGCAGTTCTTC. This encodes CASVRTGGIYNEQFF.

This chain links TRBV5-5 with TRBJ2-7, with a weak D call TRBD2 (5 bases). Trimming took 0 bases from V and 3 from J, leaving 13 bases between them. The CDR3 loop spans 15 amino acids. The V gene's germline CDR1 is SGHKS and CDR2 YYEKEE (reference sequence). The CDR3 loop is CASSLGVAGLYEQYF. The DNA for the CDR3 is TGTGCCAGCAGCTTGGGGGTTGCGGGTCTCTACGAGCAGTACTTC.

CDR3: CAWRGDAYGYTF. CDR3 nucleotides: TGTGCCTGGAGAGGGGATGCATACGGCTACACCTTC. The J gene is TRBJ1-2, the V gene TRBV30; a possible D gene is TRBD1 (5 bases). Germline V gives CDR1 GTSNPN, CDR2 SVGIG (reference sequence). This CDR3 spans 12 amino acids. Trimming removed 3 bases at V and 8 bases at J, with 13 bases between.

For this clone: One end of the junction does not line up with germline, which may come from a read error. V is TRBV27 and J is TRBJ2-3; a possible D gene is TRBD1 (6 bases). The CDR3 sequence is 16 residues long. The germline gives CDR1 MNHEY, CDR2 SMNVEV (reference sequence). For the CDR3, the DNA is TGTGCCAGCAGTCTATCCGGGACACCATACACAGATACGCAGTATTTT. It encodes CASSLSGTPYTDTQYF.

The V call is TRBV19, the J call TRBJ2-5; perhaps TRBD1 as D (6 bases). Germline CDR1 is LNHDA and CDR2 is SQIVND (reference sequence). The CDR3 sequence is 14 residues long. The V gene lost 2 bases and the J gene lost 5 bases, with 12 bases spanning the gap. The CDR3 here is CASSIRQGSETQYF. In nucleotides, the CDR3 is TGTGCCAGTAGTATACGGCAGGGGAGCGAGACCCAGTACTTC.

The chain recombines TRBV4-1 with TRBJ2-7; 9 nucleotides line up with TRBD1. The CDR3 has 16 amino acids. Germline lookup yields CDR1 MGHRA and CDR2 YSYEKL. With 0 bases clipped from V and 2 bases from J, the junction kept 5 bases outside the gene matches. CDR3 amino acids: CASSQDPGQGTYEQYF. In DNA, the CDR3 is TGCGCCAGCAGCCAAGATCCGGGACAGGGAACCTACGAGCAGTACTTC.

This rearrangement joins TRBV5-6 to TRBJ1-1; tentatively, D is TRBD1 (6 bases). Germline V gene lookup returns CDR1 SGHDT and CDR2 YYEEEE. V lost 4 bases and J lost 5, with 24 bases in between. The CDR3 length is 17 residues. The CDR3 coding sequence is TGTGCCAGCAGCCCGGCCTCGTTCGCCGCCCAGGGGACTGAAGCTTTCTTT. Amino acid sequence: CASSPASFAAQGTEAFF.

CDR3 DNA: TGTGCCAGCAAGGAGGGCCCCCTCGGGGAGCAGTTCTTC. Translated, it gives CASKEGPLGEQFF. The genes are TRBV2 and TRBJ2-1; a possible D gene is TRBD2 (6 bases). This CDR3 has 13 amino acids. Germline V gene lookup returns CDR1 SNHLY and CDR2 FYNNEI. The V end was cut by 7 bases, the J end by 10 bases, with 17 bases between.

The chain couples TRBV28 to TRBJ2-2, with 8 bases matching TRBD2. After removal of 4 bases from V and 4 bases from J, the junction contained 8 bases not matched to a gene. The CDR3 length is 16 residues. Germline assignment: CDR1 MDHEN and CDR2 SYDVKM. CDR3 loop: CASSWGGGSFTGELFF. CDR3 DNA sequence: TGTGCCAGCAGTTGGGGCGGGGGGTCTTTCACCGGGGAGCTGTTTTTT.

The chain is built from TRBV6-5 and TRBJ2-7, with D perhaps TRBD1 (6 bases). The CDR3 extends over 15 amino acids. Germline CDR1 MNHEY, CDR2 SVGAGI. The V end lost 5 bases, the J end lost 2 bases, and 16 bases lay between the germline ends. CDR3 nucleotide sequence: TGTGCCAGCAGTCCCTGGAAGGGGACACCCTACGAGCAGTACTTC. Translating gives CASSPWKGTPYEQYF.

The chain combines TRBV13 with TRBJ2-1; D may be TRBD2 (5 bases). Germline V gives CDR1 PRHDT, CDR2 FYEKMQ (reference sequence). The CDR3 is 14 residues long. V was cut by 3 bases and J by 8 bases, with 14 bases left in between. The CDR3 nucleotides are TGTGCCAGCAGCTTTTCCGGGATCCTAGATGAGCAGTTCTTC. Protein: CASSFSGILDEQFF.

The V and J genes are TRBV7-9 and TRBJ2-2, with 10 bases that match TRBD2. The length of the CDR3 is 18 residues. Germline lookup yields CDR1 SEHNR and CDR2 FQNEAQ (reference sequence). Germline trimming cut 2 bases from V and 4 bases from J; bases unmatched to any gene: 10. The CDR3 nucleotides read TGTGCCAGCAGCTTAATTGCTAGCGGGGGACGGGGCACCGGGGAGCTGTTTTTT. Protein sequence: CASSLIASGGRGTGELFF.

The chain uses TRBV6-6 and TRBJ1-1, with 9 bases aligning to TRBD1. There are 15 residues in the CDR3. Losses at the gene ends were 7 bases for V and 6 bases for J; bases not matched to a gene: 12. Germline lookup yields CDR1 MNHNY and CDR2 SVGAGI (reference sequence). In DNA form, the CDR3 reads TGTGCCAGCACCTCACCGGGACAGGGCGTTTCTGAAGCTTTCTTT. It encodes CASTSPGQGVSEAFF.